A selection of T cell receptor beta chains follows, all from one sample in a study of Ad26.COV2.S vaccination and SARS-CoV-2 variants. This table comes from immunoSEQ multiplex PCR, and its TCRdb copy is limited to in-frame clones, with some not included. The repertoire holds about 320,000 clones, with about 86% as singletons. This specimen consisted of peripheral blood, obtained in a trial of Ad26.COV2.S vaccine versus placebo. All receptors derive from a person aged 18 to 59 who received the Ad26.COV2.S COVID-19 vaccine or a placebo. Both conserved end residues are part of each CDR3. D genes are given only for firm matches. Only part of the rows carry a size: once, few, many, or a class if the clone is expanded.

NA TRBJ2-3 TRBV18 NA TGTGCCAGCTCCCAATCGGGGGTGGGCACAGATACGCAGTATTTT CASSQSGVGTDTQYF
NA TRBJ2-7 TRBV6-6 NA TGTGCCAGCAGTTACGTCCTCTACGAGCAGTACTTC CASSYVLYEQYF
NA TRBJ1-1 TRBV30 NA TGTGCCTACCGGACAGAGCTGAACACTGAAGCTTTCTTT CAYRTELNTEAFF
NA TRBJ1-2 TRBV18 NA TGTGCCAGCTCCCCAGGGACGGAAGGTGGCTACACCTTC CASSPGTEGGYTF
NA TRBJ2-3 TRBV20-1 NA TGCAGTGCTAGTCAGGGGGGAGGAGCGGGCATCTCAGATACGCAGTATTTT CSASQGGGAGISDTQYF
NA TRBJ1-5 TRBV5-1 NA TGCGCCAGCAGCCCTTTTCCGGGCTCTGGGATAAGCAATCAGCCCCAGCATTTT CASSPFPGSGISNQPQHF
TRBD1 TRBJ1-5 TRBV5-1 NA TGCGCCAGCAGCACTACAGGGGGCAATCAGCCCCAGCATTTT CASSTTGGNQPQHF
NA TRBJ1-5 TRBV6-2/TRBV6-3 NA TGTGCCAGCAGTTACTCTGGGGGGAACCAGCCCCAGCATTTT CASSYSGGNQPQHF
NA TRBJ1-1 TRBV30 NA TGTGCCTGGACTACGGACACCTACACTGAAGCTTTCTTT CAWTTDTYTEAFF
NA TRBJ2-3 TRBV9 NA TGTGCCAGCAGCTCCGTCGGTGGAGATACGCAGTATTTT CASSSVGGDTQYF
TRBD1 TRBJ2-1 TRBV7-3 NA TGTGCCAGCAGCTTAGAGGGGGCACGGAAGTTCTTC CASSLEGARKFF
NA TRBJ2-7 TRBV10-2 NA TGCGCCAGCACCACACAGGGTGGGGTCTACGAGCAGTACTTC CASTTQGGVYEQYF
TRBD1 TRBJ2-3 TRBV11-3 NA TGTGCCAGCAGTCGACAGGGGGCAGATACGCAGTATTTT CASSRQGADTQYF
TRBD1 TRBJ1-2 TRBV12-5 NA TGTGCTAGTGGCAAGGACAGGGAAGGCTACACCTTC CASGKDREGYTF
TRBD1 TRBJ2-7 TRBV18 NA TGTGCCAGCTCAACGAGACAGGGAAAGTCCTACGAGCAGTACTTC CASSTRQGKSYEQYF
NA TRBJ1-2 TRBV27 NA TGTGCCAGCAGTTATCAGGGGATTGGCTACACCTTC CASSYQGIGYTF
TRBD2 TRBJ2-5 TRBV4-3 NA TGCGCCAGCAGCCAAGCGGCGGCGGGGGGAGGGGAGACCCAGTACTTC CASSQAAAGGGETQYF
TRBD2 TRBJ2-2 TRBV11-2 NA TGTGCCAGCAGCCAATCTCTTAGAGCGGGGGGTCCCGGGGAGCTGTTTTTT CASSQSLRAGGPGELFF
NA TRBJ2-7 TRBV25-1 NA TGTGCCAGCAGTGAACTTCCGGGACAGCAGTACTTC CASSELPGQQYF
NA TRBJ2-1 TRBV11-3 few TGTGCCAGCAGCTTCGGACTAACATACAATGAGCAGTTCTTC CASSFGLTYNEQFF
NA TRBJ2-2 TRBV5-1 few TGCGCCAGCAGCTTCTTAGCAGGGGCTAACGGGGAGCTGTTTTTT CASSFLAGANGELFF
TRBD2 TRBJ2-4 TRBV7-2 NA TGTGCCAGCAGCTTAGCGCGGCTAGCGGGGGGACGCGCCAAAAACATTCAGTACTTC CASSLARLAGGRAKNIQYF
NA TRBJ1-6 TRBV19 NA TGTGCCAGTAACATTGCTATACAAAAGCCAGGACCCCTCCACTTT CASNIAIQKPGPLHF
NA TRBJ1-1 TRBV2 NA TGTGCCAGCAGTGTGGGGGTGAACACTGAAGCTTTCTTT CASSVGVNTEAFF
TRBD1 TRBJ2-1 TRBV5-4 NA TGTGCCAGCAGCTCACCGGGACAGGGGGTGTTAGATGAGCAGTTCTTC CASSSPGQGVLDEQFF
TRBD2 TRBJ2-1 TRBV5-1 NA TGCGCCAGCAGCTCTACTATTAGCGGGCTATACAATGAGCAGTTCTTC CASSSTISGLYNEQFF
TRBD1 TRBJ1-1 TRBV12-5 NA TGTGCTAGTGGTCCGAAAGGACAGGGAAGCCTGGAGGCTTTCTTT CASGPKGQGSLEAFF
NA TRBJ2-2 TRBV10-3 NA TGTGCCATCAGTGAGTCGACATGGACCGGGGAGCTGTTTTTT CAISESTWTGELFF
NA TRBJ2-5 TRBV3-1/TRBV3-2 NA TGTGCCAGCAGCCAAGCGCTGGCAGGGGGGTACCAAGAGACCCAGTACTTC CASSQALAGGYQETQYF
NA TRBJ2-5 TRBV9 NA TGTGCCAGCAGCACTACGGGGGCAGAAGAGACCCAGTACTTC CASSTTGAEETQYF
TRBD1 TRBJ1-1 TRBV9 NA TGTGCCAGCAGCGCACTGACAGGGGAAGGAACTGAAGCTTTCTTT CASSALTGEGTEAFF
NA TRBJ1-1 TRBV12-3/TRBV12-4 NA TGTGCCAGCAGCATTCAGGGTCCTCCTGAAGCTTTCTTT CASSIQGPPEAFF
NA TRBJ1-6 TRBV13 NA TGTGCCAGCAGCCCCCCGAGGGGTGAACAGAGCTCCTATAATTCACCCCTCCACTTT CASSPPRGEQSSYNSPLHF
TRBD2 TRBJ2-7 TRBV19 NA TGTGCCAGTAGTACCCTAGCGGGAAGCCTCTACGAGCAGTACTTC CASSTLAGSLYEQYF
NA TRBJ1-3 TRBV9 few TGTGCCAGCAGCGCCGACACGAGCTCTGGAAACACCATATATTTT CASSADTSSGNTIYF